A single sample gave rise to the 24 T cell receptor beta chains below, sequenced in a study of T cells after yellow fever vaccination. TCRdb reprocessed the 5' RACE reads via MiXCR and lists one record per CDR3 protein. The sample yields a few hundred thousand distinct CDR3 sequences, around 13% seen once. The sample in question was CD4+ T cells sorted from PBMCs, obtained 45 days after the yellow fever booster vaccination. The receptors originated from a man in his thirties or forties who received the YFV17D yellow fever vaccine.

This chain connects TRBV5-6 to TRBJ2-7, with D perhaps matching TRBD1 (6 bases). The germline gives CDR1 SGHDT, CDR2 YYEEEE. The CDR3 runs 12 residues. Trimming left V 4 bases short and J 6 bases short, with 11 bases between. The CDR3 loop reads CASSRTEFEQYF. In DNA form, the CDR3 reads TGTGCCAGCAGCCGGACAGAGTTCGAGCAGTACTTC.

This chain links TRBV19 with TRBJ1-4, with D tentatively TRBD1 (5 bases). Looked up from germline, CDR1 is LNHDA and CDR2 is SQIVND (reference sequence). The CDR3 extends over 13 amino acids. Between the trimmed V and J ends, which lost 5 bases and 3 bases, there was a span of 7 bases. This CDR3 reads CASSARANEKLFF. The CDR3 coding sequence is TGTGCCAGTAGTGCCAGGGCTAATGAAAAACTGTTTTTT.

This chain connects TRBV7-2 to TRBJ2-7; the D is unclear. Trimming took 6 bases from V and 3 from J, leaving 21 bases between them. Germline V CDR1 and CDR2: SGHTA, FQGNSA. The CDR3 is 16 residues long. The chain's CDR3 is CASRERMDGSLYEQYF. CDR3 nucleotide sequence: TGTGCCAGCAGAGAACGGATGGACGGAAGCCTCTACGAGCAGTACTTC.

The chain links TRBV6-2 or TRBV6-3 to TRBJ2-7; unclear D gene. CDR1 and CDR2 (germline): MNHEY, SVGEGT. The V end lost 5 bases, the J end lost 1 base, and 15 bases lay between the germline ends. The CDR3 spans 15 residues. Here the CDR3 DNA reads TGTGCCAGCAGTAGATCGACGCCAGATTCCTACGAGCAGTACTTC. Translation gives CASSRSTPDSYEQYF.

The chain links TRBV29-1 to TRBJ2-6; D possibly corresponds to TRBD1 (6 bases). The CDR3 length is 16 residues. In germline, CDR1 is SQVTM, CDR2 ANQGSEA. V was cut by 7 bases and J by 1 base, with 17 bases left in between. The CDR3 region is CSADTGINSGANVLTF. The CDR3 DNA sequence: TGCAGCGCAGATACAGGGATCAATTCTGGGGCCAACGTCCTGACTTTC.

This clonotype was counted between two and nine times. The chain has TRBV15 and TRBJ2-6; 7 bases fit TRBD2. The CDR3 totals 17 residues. V shed 0 bases and J 1 base; nucleotides not matched to a gene: 3. Germline V gene data show CDR1 as LNHNV and CDR2 as YYDKDF (reference sequence). This CDR3 is CATSRDEGLSGANVLTF. The CDR3 region has the DNA TGTGCCACCAGCAGAGATGAGGGACTATCTGGGGCCAACGTCCTGACTTTC. Supplemented by reference TRBV15 and TRBJ2-6, the full variable domain reads DAMVIQNPRYQVTQFGKPVTLSCSQTLNHNVMYWYQQKSSQAPKLLFHYYDKDFNNEADTPDNFQSRRPNTSFCFLDIRSPGLGDTAMYLCATSRDEGLSGANVLTFGAGSRLTVL.

This clonotype has a handful of counts. V gene TRBV28 combines with J gene TRBJ2-1; a possible D gene is TRBD1 (5 bases). The CDR3 length is 14 residues. V lost 4 bases and J 0 bases, leaving 7 bases between the germline ends. CDR1 MDHEN and CDR2 SYDVKM come from the germline V gene. CDR3 bases: TGTGCCAGCAGTTACGACAGCTCCTACAATGAGCAGTTCTTC. It is translated as CASSYDSSYNEQFF.

In this sample, this clonotype turned up a few times. This chain links TRBV20-1 with TRBJ2-7; D gene unclear. Germline loops: CDR1 DFQATT, CDR2 SNEGSKA (reference sequence). This CDR3 has 13 amino acids. With 4 bases removed from V and 7 bases from J, the gap between germline ends came to 17 bases. The CDR3 region has the DNA TGCAGTGCTAAATCTCCCACGGTTGGGGAGCAGTACTTC. It specifies CSAKSPTVGEQYF.

This clonotype came up a few times. The J gene is TRBJ2-1, the V gene TRBV20-1; no firm D call. This CDR3 is built from 13 residues. Trimming removed 3 bases at V and 5 bases at J, with 11 bases between. In germline, CDR1 is DFQATT, CDR2 SNEGSKA (reference sequence). The CDR3 spells CSASSLRNNEQFF. The CDR3 bases are TGCAGTGCTAGTAGTTTGAGGAACAATGAGCAGTTCTTC.

This clonotype has only a few counts. The chain has TRBV19 and TRBJ1-1; D unresolved. Trimming pared 4 bases from V and 1 base from J, leaving 7 bases between. Germline V gives CDR1 LNHDA, CDR2 SQIVND (reference sequence). This CDR3 region has 13 residues. CDR3 loop: CASSKVQNTEAFF. For the CDR3, the DNA is TGTGCCAGTAGTAAGGTGCAGAACACTGAAGCTTTCTTT.

The table lists this clonotype with a few counts. V is TRBV24-1 and J is TRBJ2-1; D perhaps matches TRBD2 (5 bases). The CDR3 consists of 15 residues. From germline, CDR1 is KGHDR and CDR2 SFDVKD. The V and J ends lost 6 bases and 7 bases respectively, with 18 bases between them. This CDR3 reads CATSTPSRHTNEQFF. As DNA, the CDR3 is TGTGCCACCAGTACTCCTAGCCGACATACAAATGAGCAGTTCTTC.

This chain connects TRBV29-1 to TRBJ1-4; TRBD1 matches 11 bases. Germline V lookup: CDR1 SQVTM, CDR2 ANQGSEA. J was trimmed by 10 bases and V by 3 bases; bases with no gene match: 7. This CDR3 has 14 amino acids. CDR3 amino acids: CSVDSGQGAGKLFF. CDR3 DNA: TGCAGCGTTGATTCCGGACAGGGGGCGGGAAAACTGTTTTTT.

This clonotype turned up a few times. The J gene is TRBJ2-1, the V gene TRBV7-9; 11 bases match TRBD2. The CDR3 runs to 14 residues. Germline V gene sequence: CDR1 SEHNR, CDR2 FQNEAQ (reference sequence). The trim removed 6 bases at V and 8 bases at J, leaving 6 bases unmatched. The CDR3 bases are TGTGCCAGCAGTTCTAGCGGGAGGACGCATGAGCAGTTCTTC. Protein product: CASSSSGRTHEQFF.

This clonotype was picked up a small number of times. Germline and junction disagree at one end, which may indicate a read error. This chain joins TRBV6-1 and TRBJ1-1; 10 nucleotides line up with TRBD1. This CDR3 spans 15 amino acids. CDR1 is MNHNS and CDR2 is SASEGT in the germline V gene. Written as DNA, the CDR3 is TGTGCCAGCAGTCCACGGGACAGGGGAAACACTGAAGCTCTCTTT. Its protein is CASSPRDRGNTEALF.

This chain links TRBV7-2 with TRBJ2-7, with D perhaps matching TRBD2 (6 bases). This CDR3 comprises 13 residues. CDR1 is SGHTA, CDR2 FQGNSA, per germline. The ends were cut back, 5 bases at V and 4 bases at J, with 12 bases in the middle. This chain's CDR3 is CASSTSGRYEQYF. The DNA of the CDR3 is TGTGCCAGCAGCACCTCAGGGAGGTACGAGCAGTACTTC.

The chain joins TRBV20-1 to TRBJ1-4, with TRBD1 as a possible D gene (5 bases). There are 14 residues in the CDR3. Germline lookup yields CDR1 DFQATT and CDR2 SNEGSKA (reference sequence). Trimming took off 0 bases at V and 6 bases at J, with 11 bases between the two ends. CDR3 sequence (DNA): TGCAGTGCTAGAGACGGGAGGGGCGATGAAAAACTGTTTTTT. This translates into CSARDGRGDEKLFF.

The gene calls are TRBV6-5 and TRBJ2-7; 12 bases align to TRBD2. Germline V gives CDR1 MNHEY, CDR2 SVGAGI. The CDR3 consists of 15 residues. With 4 bases clipped from V and 6 bases from J, the junction kept 7 bases outside the gene matches. CDR3 nucleotide sequence: TGTGCCAGCAGTTCCGGACTAGCGGGAATGGGCGAGCAGTACTTC. Residues: CASSSGLAGMGEQYF.

This clonotype was found a few times. The CDR3 sequence is CSASASGNGNEQFF. For the CDR3, the DNA is TGCAGTGCTAGTGCATCCGGGAACGGTAATGAGCAGTTCTTC. The chain couples TRBV20-1 to TRBJ2-1; TRBD2 might be the D (5 bases). The CDR3 is 14 amino acids. Germline-derived CDR1 and CDR2 are DFQATT and SNEGSKA (reference sequence). The V end lost 3 bases, the J end lost 7 bases, and 16 bases lay between the germline ends.

This clonotype was seen only a few times. The chain combines TRBV12-3 or TRBV12-4 with TRBJ2-7; 9 bases map to TRBD2. The CDR3 covers 18 residues. The V and J ends lost 2 bases and 2 bases, in that order; junction bases with no gene match: 13. The CDR3 loop is CASSLKGGGVSRAYEQYF. DNA for the CDR3: TGTGCCAGCAGTTTAAAAGGCGGGGGGGTTTCGCGGGCCTACGAGCAGTACTTC.

This clonotype showed up just a few times. The V and J genes are TRBV28 and TRBJ2-1; maybe TRBD2 (7 bases). This CDR3 comprises 14 residues. Germline CDR1 and CDR2: MDHEN and SYDVKM. Trimming stripped 7 bases from V and 4 bases from J, with 14 bases between. The DNA of the CDR3 is TGTGCCAGCACTATCGGGGGGCGGTACAATGAGCAGTTCTTC. Its translation is CASTIGGRYNEQFF.

The chain links TRBV11-2 to TRBJ2-7; weak D call: TRBD1 (5 bases). The ends were cut back, 1 base at V and 0 bases at J, with 16 bases in the middle. CDR1 is SGHAT and CDR2 is FQNNGV in the germline V gene. There are 17 residues in the CDR3. The DNA for the CDR3 is TGTGCCAGCAGCTTAGGGGGCTACGCGGTTATCTCCTACGAGCAGTACTTC. This codes for CASSLGGYAVISYEQYF.

The V and J genes are TRBV7-3 and TRBJ2-1; TRBD2 agrees at 7 bases. The CDR3 length is 15 residues. After removal of 0 bases from V and 7 bases from J, the junction contained 6 bases not matched to a gene. CDR1 and CDR2 (germline): SGHTA, FQGTGA. CDR3 nucleotide sequence: TGTGCCAGCAGCTTAACGGGCGGGAGTGGGAATGAGCAGTTCTTC. It translates to CASSLTGGSGNEQFF.

The chain links TRBV3-1 to TRBJ2-1, with 11 bases fitting TRBD2. CDR3 length: 18 amino acids. Trimming took 4 bases from V and 4 from J; bases not matched to a gene: 12. Per germline, CDR1 LGHDT and CDR2 YNNKEL (reference sequence). The CDR3 DNA reads TGTGCCAGCAGCCCTACTGAGGGACTAGCGGCTTCATACAATGAGCAGTTCTTC. This encodes CASSPTEGLAASYNEQFF.

The chain employs TRBV12-3 or TRBV12-4 and TRBJ2-1, with 10 nucleotides matching TRBD2. This CDR3 is built from 13 residues. The V gene end was trimmed by 6 bases and the J gene end by 7 bases; junction bases not matched to a gene: 3. This CDR3 reads CASSGLAANEQFF. The CDR3 region has the DNA TGTGCCAGCAGCGGACTAGCGGCAAATGAGCAGTTCTTC.